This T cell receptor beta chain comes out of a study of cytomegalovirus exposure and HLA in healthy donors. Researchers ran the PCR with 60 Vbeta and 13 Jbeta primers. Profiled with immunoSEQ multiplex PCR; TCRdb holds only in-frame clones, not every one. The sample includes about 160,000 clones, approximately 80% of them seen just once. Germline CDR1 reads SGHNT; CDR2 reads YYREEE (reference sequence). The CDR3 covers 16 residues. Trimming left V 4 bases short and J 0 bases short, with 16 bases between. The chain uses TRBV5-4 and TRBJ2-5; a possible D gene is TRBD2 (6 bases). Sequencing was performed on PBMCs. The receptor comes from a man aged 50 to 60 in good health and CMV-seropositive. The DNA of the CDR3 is TGTGCCAGCAGCGGCCGGGAGAAAGGGGACCAAGAGACCCAGTACTTC. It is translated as CASSGREKGDQETQYF.